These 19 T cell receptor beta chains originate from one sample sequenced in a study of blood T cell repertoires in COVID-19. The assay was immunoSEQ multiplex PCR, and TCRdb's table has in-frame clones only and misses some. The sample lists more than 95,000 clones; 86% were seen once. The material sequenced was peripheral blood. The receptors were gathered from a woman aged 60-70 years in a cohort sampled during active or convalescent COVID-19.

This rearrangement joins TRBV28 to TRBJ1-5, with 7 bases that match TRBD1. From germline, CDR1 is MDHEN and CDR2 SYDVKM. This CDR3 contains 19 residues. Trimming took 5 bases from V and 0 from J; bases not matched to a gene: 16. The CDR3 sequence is CASSPQGSLTPNSNQPQHF. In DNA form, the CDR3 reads TGTGCCAGCAGTCCACAGGGGTCCCTGACACCTAATAGCAATCAGCCCCAGCATTTT.

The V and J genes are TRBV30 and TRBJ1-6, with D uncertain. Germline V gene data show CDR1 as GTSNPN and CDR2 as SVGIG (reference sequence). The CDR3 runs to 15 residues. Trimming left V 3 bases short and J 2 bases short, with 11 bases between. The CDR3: CAWSPELAYNSPLHF. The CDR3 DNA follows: TGTGCCTGGAGCCCCGAACTGGCCTATAATTCACCCCTCCACTTT.

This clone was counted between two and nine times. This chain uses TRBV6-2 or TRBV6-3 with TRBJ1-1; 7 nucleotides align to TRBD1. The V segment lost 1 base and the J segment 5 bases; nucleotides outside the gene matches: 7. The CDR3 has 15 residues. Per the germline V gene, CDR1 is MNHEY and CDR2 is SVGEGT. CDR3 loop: CASSYLGQGETEAFF. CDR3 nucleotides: TGTGCCAGCAGTTACTTGGGTCAGGGGGAGACTGAAGCTTTCTTT.

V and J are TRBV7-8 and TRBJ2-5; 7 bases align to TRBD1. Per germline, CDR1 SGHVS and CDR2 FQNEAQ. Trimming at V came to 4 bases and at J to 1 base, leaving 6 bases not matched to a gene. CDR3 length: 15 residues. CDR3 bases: TGTGCCAGCAGCTCCTACCGGGACAGCCAAGAGACCCAGTACTTC. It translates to CASSSYRDSQETQYF.

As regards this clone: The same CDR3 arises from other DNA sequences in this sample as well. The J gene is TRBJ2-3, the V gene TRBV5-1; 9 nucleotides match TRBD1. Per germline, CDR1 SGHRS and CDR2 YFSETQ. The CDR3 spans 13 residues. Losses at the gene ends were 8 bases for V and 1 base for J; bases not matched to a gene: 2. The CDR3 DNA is TGCGCCAGTCGGACAGGGGGCACAGATACGCAGTATTTT. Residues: CASRTGGTDTQYF.

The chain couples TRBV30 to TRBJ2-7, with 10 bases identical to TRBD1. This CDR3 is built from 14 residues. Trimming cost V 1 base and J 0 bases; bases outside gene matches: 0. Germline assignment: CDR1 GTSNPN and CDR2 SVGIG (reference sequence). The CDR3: CAWSGTGGSYEQYF. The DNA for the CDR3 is TGTGCCTGGAGTGGGACAGGGGGCTCCTACGAGCAGTACTTC.

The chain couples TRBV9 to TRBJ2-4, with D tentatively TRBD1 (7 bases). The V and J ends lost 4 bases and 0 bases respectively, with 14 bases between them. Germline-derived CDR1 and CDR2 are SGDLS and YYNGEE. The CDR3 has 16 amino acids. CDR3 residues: CASSPHRGLAKNIQYF. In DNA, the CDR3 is TGTGCCAGCAGCCCCCACAGGGGACTAGCCAAAAACATTCAGTACTTC.

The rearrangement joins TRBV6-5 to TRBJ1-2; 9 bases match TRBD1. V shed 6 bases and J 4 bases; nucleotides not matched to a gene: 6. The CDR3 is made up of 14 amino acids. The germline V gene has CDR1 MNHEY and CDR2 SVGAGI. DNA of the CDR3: TGTGCCAGCAGAGCGACAGGGGGATTCTATGGCTACACCTTC. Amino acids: CASRATGGFYGYTF.

The CDR3 nucleotides are TGTGCCAGCAGTGGGCCAGGGAAGACCCAGTACTTC. As protein: CASSGPGKTQYF. The chain employs TRBV12-3 or TRBV12-4 and TRBJ2-5; perhaps TRBD1 as D (5 bases). Trimming cost V 5 bases and J 6 bases, with 10 bases left between them. The CDR3 consists of 12 residues.

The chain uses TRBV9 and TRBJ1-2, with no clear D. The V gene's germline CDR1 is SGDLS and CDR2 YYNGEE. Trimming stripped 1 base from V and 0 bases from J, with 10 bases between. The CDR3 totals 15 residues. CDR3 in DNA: TGTGCCAGCAGCGTAAGCAGGCTCTCTAACTATGGCTACACCTTC. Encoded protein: CASSVSRLSNYGYTF.

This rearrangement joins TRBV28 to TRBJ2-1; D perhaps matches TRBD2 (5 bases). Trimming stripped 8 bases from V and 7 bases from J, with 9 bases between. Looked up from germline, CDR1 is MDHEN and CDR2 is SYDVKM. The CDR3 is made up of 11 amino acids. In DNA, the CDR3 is TGTGCCAGCTCCCGGGATAATGAGCAGTTCTTC. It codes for CASSRDNEQFF. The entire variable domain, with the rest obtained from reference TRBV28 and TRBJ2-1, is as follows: DVKVTQSSRYLVKRTGEKVFLECVQDMDHENMFWYRQDPGLGLRLIYFSYDVKMKEKGDIPEGYSVSREKKERFSLILESASTNQTSMYLCASSRDNEQFFGPGTRLTVL.

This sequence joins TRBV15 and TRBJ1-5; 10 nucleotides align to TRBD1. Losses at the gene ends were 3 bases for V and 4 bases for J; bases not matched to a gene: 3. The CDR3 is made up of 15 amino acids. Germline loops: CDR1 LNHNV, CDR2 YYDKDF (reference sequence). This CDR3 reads CATSRGQGSNQPQHF. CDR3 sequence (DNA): TGTGCCACCAGCAGGGGACAGGGGTCGAATCAGCCCCAGCATTTT.

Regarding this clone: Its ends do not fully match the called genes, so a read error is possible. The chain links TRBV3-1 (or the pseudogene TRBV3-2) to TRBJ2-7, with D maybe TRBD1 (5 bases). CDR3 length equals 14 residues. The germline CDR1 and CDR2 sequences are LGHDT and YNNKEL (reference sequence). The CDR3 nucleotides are TGTGCCAGCACCCAATCATGGGGCACCCCCGAGCAGTACTTC. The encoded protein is CASTQSWGTPEQYF.

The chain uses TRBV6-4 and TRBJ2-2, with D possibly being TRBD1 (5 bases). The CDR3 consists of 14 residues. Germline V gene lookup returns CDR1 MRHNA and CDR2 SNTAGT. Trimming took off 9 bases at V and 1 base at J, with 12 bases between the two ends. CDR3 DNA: TGTGCCAGTGCCAGGGAACGGAACACCGGGGAGCTGTTTTTT. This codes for CASARERNTGELFF.

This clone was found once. The CDR3 here is CASSTRTRYGYTF. The CDR3 DNA sequence: TGTGCCAGTAGTACGCGGACACGATATGGCTACACCTTC. The chain joins TRBV19 to TRBJ1-2; D is possibly TRBD1 (5 bases). Looked up from germline, CDR1 is LNHDA and CDR2 is SQIVND (reference sequence). The germline V and J ends were trimmed by 4 bases and 5 bases, with 11 bases remaining between them. CDR3 length: 13 amino acids.

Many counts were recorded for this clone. This chain's CDR3 is CASSMAGTGIDGYTF. The CDR3 nucleotides are TGTGCCAGTAGTATGGCCGGGACAGGGATAGACGGCTACACCTTC. The chain couples TRBV19 to TRBJ1-2; 9 nucleotides line up with TRBD1. Germline assignment: CDR1 LNHDA and CDR2 SQIVND (reference sequence). This CDR3 has 15 amino acids. Germline trimming cut 3 bases from V and 8 bases from J; bases unmatched to any gene: 10.

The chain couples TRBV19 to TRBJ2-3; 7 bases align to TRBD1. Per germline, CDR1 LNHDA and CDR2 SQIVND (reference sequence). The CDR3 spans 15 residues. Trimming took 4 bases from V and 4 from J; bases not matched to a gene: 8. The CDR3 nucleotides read TGTGCCAGTAGTACGTTAGACAGGGTAGCAGATACGCAGTATTTT. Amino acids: CASSTLDRVADTQYF.

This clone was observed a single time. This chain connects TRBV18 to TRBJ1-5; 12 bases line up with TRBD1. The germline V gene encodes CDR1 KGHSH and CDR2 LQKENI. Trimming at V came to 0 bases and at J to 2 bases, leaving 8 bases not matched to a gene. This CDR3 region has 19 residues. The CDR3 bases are TGTGCCAGCTCACCACCCGGGACAGGGGGCCTCGGAGGCAATCAGCCCCAGCATTTT. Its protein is CASSPPGTGGLGGNQPQHF.

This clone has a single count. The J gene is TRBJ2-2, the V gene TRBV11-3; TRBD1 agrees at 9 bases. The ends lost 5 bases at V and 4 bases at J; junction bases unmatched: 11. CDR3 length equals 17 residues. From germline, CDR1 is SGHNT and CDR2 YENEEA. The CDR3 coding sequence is TGTGCCAGCAGCCCCTCAAACAGGGGGCGAGCCACCGGGGAGCTGTTTTTT. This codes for CASSPSNRGRATGELFF.